This T cell receptor (beta chain) was sequenced for a study of post-analysis software for immune sequencing data. Germline CDR1 SGHRS, CDR2 YFSETQ. Trimming took off 3 bases at V and 3 bases at J, with 3 bases between the two ends. This CDR3 region has 11 residues. Findings of the study overall: In patients, TRBV5-6, TRBV5-1 and TRBV20-1 belonged to five TRBV segments found more frequently than in controls.

TCR beta cDNA libraries included unique molecular identifiers. TCRdb re-called the PCR reads with MiXCR, one entry per CDR3 protein. The table lists around 200,000 distinct CDR3 sequences, 25% to 30% of them singletons. The table lists this clonotype with many counts. Antigen: not known. A much larger clone differs from this one at a single base, so this may be a read error. The sequence came from a girl under 18 with multiple sclerosis. Sequences were obtained from blood. This chain uses TRBV5-1 with TRBJ2-5; D ambiguous. CDR3 in DNA: TGCGCCAGCAGCTCCAAAGAGACCCAGTACTTC. It specifies CASSSKETQYF.